These 13 T cell receptor beta chains share one sample of origin, sequenced in a study of breast tumors, draining lymph nodes, adjacent tissues. Samples came from axillary lymph nodes draining the breast cancer. TCRdb itself ran the multiplex PCR reads through MiXCR, one entry per CDR3 protein. The sample holds 150,000 to 200,000 distinct CDR3 sequences; approximately 30% are singletons and the top ten take approximately 4.3%. The sequenced sample was axillary lymph node tissue. These TCRs come from a female donor with breast cancer. Some clones in this sample may be carry-over from other donors' samples.

This clonotype was counted at least ten times. V and J are TRBV15 and TRBJ2-5; 7 positions agree with TRBD1. CDR3 length: 15 residues. Germline trimming cut 0 bases from V and 2 bases from J; bases unmatched to any gene: 3. Germline-derived CDR1 and CDR2 are LNHNV and YYDKDF (reference sequence). For the CDR3, the DNA is TGTGCCACCAGCAGAGATAGGGGACAGCAAGAGACCCAGTACTTC. This codes for CATSRDRGQQETQYF.

In this sample, this clonotype turned up many times. V usage is TRBV24-1 and J usage is TRBJ1-5; D gene unclear. Germline CDR1 reads KGHDR; CDR2 reads SFDVKD. The ends were cut back, 1 base at V and 4 bases at J, with 7 bases in the middle. This CDR3 is built from 14 residues. The CDR3 DNA follows: TGTGCCACCAGTGATTTCGACTTTAATCAGCCCCAGCATTTT. It codes for CATSDFDFNQPQHF.

In this sample, this clonotype turned up many times. The rearrangement joins TRBV25-1 to TRBJ2-7; D perhaps matches TRBD2 (6 bases). The germline V gene encodes CDR1 MGHDK and CDR2 SYGVNS. V was pared by 2 bases and J by 12 bases, with 23 bases between. The CDR3 covers 15 residues. Written as DNA, the CDR3 is TGTGCCAGCAGTGAAGCCCGCGGGGTAGCCGGGAGTACGTACTTC. Its protein product is CASSEARGVAGSTYF.

As regards this clonotype: A read error is possible here, since a much larger clone lies one base away. The chain recombines TRBV18 with TRBJ1-3; 8 bases align to TRBD1. The CDR3 extends over 15 amino acids. After removal of 8 bases from V and 9 bases from J, the junction contained 15 bases not matched to a gene. Germline V gene lookup returns CDR1 KGHSH and CDR2 LQKENI. The CDR3 region is CASPPGDRGGFTIYF. CDR3 nucleotides: TGTGCCAGCCCCCCCGGAGACAGGGGCGGTTTCACCATATATTTT.

The chain is built from TRBV29-1 and TRBJ1-1; weak D call: TRBD1 (5 bases). The germline CDR1 and CDR2 sequences are SQVTM and ANQGSEA. Trimming removed 1 base at V and 8 bases at J, with 14 bases between. CDR3 length: 13 amino acids. The CDR3, as DNA: TGCAGCGTTGAAGGTCCGGGGGGGGTAGAAGCTTTCTTT. Amino acids: CSVEGPGGVEAFF.

This clonotype appeared many times. This chain joins TRBV13 and TRBJ1-2; no clear D. Germline loops: CDR1 PRHDT, CDR2 FYEKMQ (reference sequence). This CDR3 contains 16 residues. The V end was cut by 5 bases, the J end by 7 bases, with 23 bases between. This chain's CDR3 is CASSPERGLIGSGYTF. The CDR3 DNA reads as TGTGCCAGCAGCCCGGAGAGAGGCCTAATAGGAAGTGGCTACACCTTC.

J is TRBJ2-5 and V is TRBV11-2, with TRBD2 as a possible D gene (6 bases). V lost 6 bases to trimming and J lost 5 bases, with 25 bases between them. This CDR3 is built from 17 residues. Germline V gene sequence: CDR1 SGHAT, CDR2 FQNNGV. DNA of the CDR3: TGTGCCAGCAGTTCTTGGCAGGACTCGCGGGATGAGGAGACCCAGTACTTC. Translated, it gives CASSSWQDSRDEETQYF. The variable domain in full, with the rest retrieved from reference TRBV11-2 and TRBJ2-5, is EAGVAQSPRYKIIEKRQSVAFWCNPISGHATLYWYQQILGQGPKLLIQFQNNGVVDDSQLPKDRFSAERLKGVDSTLKIQPAKLEDSAVYLCASSSWQDSRDEETQYFGPGTRLLVL.

Turning to this clonotype: This sequence may be a read error, since a much larger clone differs from it by one base. The chain combines TRBV13 with TRBJ2-7; D gene unclear. The CDR3 has 13 amino acids. Germline CDR1 and CDR2: PRHDT and FYEKMQ (reference sequence). V lost 4 bases to trimming and J lost 2 bases, with 9 bases between them. The CDR3: CASSSHLTYEQYF. DNA for the CDR3: TGTGCCAGCAGCTCGCACCTTACCTACGAGCAGTACTTC.

J is TRBJ2-2 and V is TRBV6-6; tentatively, D is TRBD1 or TRBD2 (5 bases each). V was shortened by 5 bases and J by 0 bases, with 13 bases between the two germline ends. The CDR3 sequence is 16 residues long. From germline, CDR1 is MNHNY and CDR2 SVGAGI (reference sequence). The CDR3 DNA reads as TGTGCCAGCAGTCCCGGGGCGAGGCCGAACACCGGGGAGCTGTTTTTT. Translated, it gives CASSPGARPNTGELFF.

This clonotype was found a few times. V usage is TRBV5-5 and J usage is TRBJ2-5; 7 bases fit TRBD2. Germline trimming cut 4 bases from V and 5 bases from J; bases unmatched to any gene: 11. This CDR3 spans 15 amino acids. Germline CDR1 is SGHKS and CDR2 is YYEKEE (reference sequence). The CDR3 bases are TGTGCCAGCAGCCAAGGACCGGGAGGAAGCGAGACCCAGTACTTC. It translates to CASSQGPGGSETQYF. Variable domain in full (rest from reference TRBV5-5 and TRBJ2-5): DAGVTQSPTHLIKTRGQQVTLRCSPISGHKSVSWYQQVLGQGPQFIFQYYEKEERGRGNFPDRFSARQFPNYSSELNVNALLLGDSALYLCASSQGPGGSETQYFGPGTRLLVL.

This clonotype was counted at least ten times. V is TRBV5-6 and J is TRBJ1-2, with D unclear. CDR1 is SGHDT, CDR2 YYEEEE, per germline. Between the trimmed V and J ends, which lost 0 bases and 4 bases, there was a span of 7 bases. This CDR3 has 13 residues. CDR3 sequence: CASSLARGYGYTF. Written as DNA, the CDR3 is TGTGCCAGCAGCTTGGCACGGGGCTATGGCTACACCTTC.

This clonotype was counted ten times or more. This chain joins TRBV7-8 and TRBJ2-7, with 8 nucleotides matching TRBD2. Germline loops: CDR1 SGHVS, CDR2 FQNEAQ. J was trimmed by 5 bases and V by 0 bases; bases with no gene match: 6. The CDR3 covers 15 residues. This chain's CDR3 is CASSLASGGWNEQYF. DNA for the CDR3: TGTGCCAGCAGCTTAGCAAGCGGGGGCTGGAACGAGCAGTACTTC.

The chain has TRBV12-3 or TRBV12-4 and TRBJ2-1; 8 nucleotides match TRBD1. Unmatched junction bases numbered 10, after V lost 5 bases and J lost 4 bases. CDR3 length: 16 residues. Here the CDR3 reads CASSQMTGALYNEQFF. Written as DNA, the CDR3 is TGTGCCAGCAGTCAAATGACAGGGGCCCTTTACAATGAGCAGTTCTTC.